The 8 T cell receptor beta chains below were found in one sample sequenced in a study of blood T cell repertoires in COVID-19. Clones were read by immunoSEQ multiplex PCR, and TCRdb kept only the in-frame ones, dropping some. Of some 87,000 clones listed, 70% to 85% are singletons. Sequenced sample: peripheral blood. These receptors all stem from a human donor in a cohort sampled during active COVID-19.

V and J are TRBV15 and TRBJ1-2; D remains ambiguous. CDR1 and CDR2 from the germline V gene are LNHNV and YYDKDF (reference sequence). This CDR3 spans 14 amino acids. V gave up 0 bases and J gave up 12 bases, with 17 bases separating them. The CDR3 sequence is CATSRDPPSGGDTF. CDR3 nucleotides: TGTGCCACCAGCAGAGACCCTCCGTCTGGAGGAGACACCTTC.

This clone was counted only a few times. The rearrangement joins TRBV10-2 to TRBJ1-1; the D is unclear. Deletions cut 4 bases from V and 1 base from J, with 10 bases between. Germline CDR1 WSHSY, CDR2 SAAADI. There are 14 residues in the CDR3. CDR3 in DNA: TGCGCCAGCAGTGGGGCCTTGTCGAACACTGAAGCTTTCTTT. Translated: CASSGALSNTEAFF.

The V gene is TRBV21-1, the J gene TRBJ2-5; no DNA check was done on the table's D call, TRBD2. TRBV21-1 is deemed a pseudogene. The CDR3 length is 15 residues. The DNA of the CDR3 is TGTGCCAGCAGCTTGCGAGCGGGGTCGGGTGAGACCCAGTACTTC. It codes for CASSLRAGSGETQYF.

The chain joins TRBV5-1 to TRBJ1-6; 7 nucleotides line up with TRBD1. This CDR3 spans 13 amino acids. Losses at the gene ends were 4 bases for V and 7 bases for J; bases not matched to a gene: 2. The germline CDR1 and CDR2 sequences are SGHRS and YFSETQ. CDR3 bases: TGCGCCAGCAGCCGGGACAGCAATTCACCCCTCCACTTT. It encodes CASSRDSNSPLHF.

The gene calls are TRBV6-1 and TRBJ1-5; no reliable D call. In germline, CDR1 is MNHNS, CDR2 SASEGT. V was cut by 2 bases and J by 5 bases, with 7 bases left in between. This CDR3 is 13 amino acids long. CDR3 sequence reads: CASSEQDHQPQHF. The CDR3 nucleotides read TGTGCCAGCAGTGAACAGGATCATCAGCCCCAGCATTTT.

V gene TRBV11-2 combines with J gene TRBJ2-1; TRBD2 matches 12 bases. Germline V lookup: CDR1 SGHAT, CDR2 FQNNGV. V gave up 5 bases and J gave up 5 bases; unmatched junction bases: 4. The CDR3 runs 15 residues. For the CDR3, the DNA is TGTGCCAGCAGCCCTAGCGGGGGGGCCCACAATGAGCAGTTCTTC. Encoded protein: CASSPSGGAHNEQFF.

The chain carries TRBV11-3 and TRBJ1-1; weak D call: TRBD1 (5 bases). Trimming stripped 4 bases from V and 2 bases from J, with 11 bases between. Germline CDR1 SGHNT, CDR2 YENEEA. The CDR3 runs 14 residues. The CDR3 DNA reads as TGTGCCAGCAGCTCCGACAGTACAAACACTGAAGCTTTCTTT. Amino acid sequence: CASSSDSTNTEAFF.

V and J are TRBV12-3 or TRBV12-4 and TRBJ2-4; D is perhaps TRBD1 (5 bases). The CDR3 contains 12 residues. V lost 2 bases and J 9 bases, leaving 8 bases between the germline ends. CDR3 residues: CASSLTGTIQYF. CDR3 DNA: TGTGCCAGCAGTTTAACAGGTACCATTCAGTACTTC.